This T cell receptor beta chain stems from a study of T cells in Graves' hyperthyroidism and ophthalmopathy. General observations from the study: In the blood, most expanded thyroid clonotypes above 0.001 appeared as well.

What was amplified from RNA transcripts were TCR beta CDR3 regions. First-round RT-PCR of the TCR CDR3 relied on the HTBI primer set. TCRdb ran MiXCR on the multiplex PCR reads and lists one entry per CDR3 protein. The sample has some 800,000 distinct CDR3 sequences, over 35% seen once. Per the germline V gene, CDR1 is DFQATT and CDR2 is SNEGSKA (reference sequence). The CDR3 has 15 residues. V was shortened by 3 bases and J by 0 bases, with 11 bases between the two germline ends. Regarding this clonotype: Its specificity is not known.

Disease duration under 2 months; hyperthyroidism patients were aged 18 to 65. The specimen was blood. V is TRBV20-1 and J is TRBJ2-2; D unclear. This sequence was found in a man aged 18-30 years with Graves' hyperthyroidism. The CDR3 nucleotides read TGCAGTGCTAGGGGTATAGTCGCGAACACCGGGGAGCTGTTTTTT. This gives the protein CSARGIVANTGELFF.